These T cell receptor beta chains were read from a single sample in a study of T cell repertoires in cytomegalovirus infection. Each CDR3 protein gets one entry after TCRdb re-called the reads with MiXCR. The sample comprises 490,000 or so distinct CDR3 sequences, approximately 10% of which are singletons, and roughly 10% rests with the top ten. The specimen was PBMCs. The receptor source for this set is a human donor in good health (CMV status not recorded). Some clones in this sample may be carry-over from other donors' samples. Each CDR3 is given with its conserved first and last residue. The D gene is left open where the match is weak. Only some rows state a clone size, as once, few, many or a class for expanded clones.

d_call j_call clone_size v_call cdr3_nt cdr3_aa
NA TRBJ1-2 many TRBV5-6 TGTGCCAGCAGCTCTCAAGGCCTGACAGGATTGAAAGGCTACACCTTC CASSSQGLTGLKGYTF
NA TRBJ2-7 many TRBV10-3 TGTGCCATCAGTGAGGGGGTCGACGAGCAGTACTTC CAISEGVDEQYF
NA TRBJ2-2 NA TRBV18 TGTGCCAGCTCACCCTGGGACCTAACCTCAAACACCGGGGAGCTGTTTTTT CASSPWDLTSNTGELFF
TRBD1 TRBJ2-1 NA TRBV28 TGTGCCAGCAGATGGGGACAGGGGAATGAGCAGTTCTTC CASRWGQGNEQFF
TRBD1 TRBJ2-7 NA TRBV30 TGTGCCTGGAGTGCCGGGACAGGGGCCCCCTGGCGGTACTTC CAWSAGTGAPWRYF
NA TRBJ2-7 many TRBV7-8 TGTGCCAGCAGCTTAGCGCTAGTTCAGGGGGGATACGAGCAGTACTTC CASSLALVQGGYEQYF
TRBD2 TRBJ2-1 many TRBV6-2/TRBV6-3 TGTGCCAGCGCTAGCGGGTTTTACAATGAGCAGTTCTTC CASASGFYNEQFF
NA TRBJ1-1 many TRBV27 TGTGCCAGCAGTTTTTCCGCCCAGGGGATGAACACTGAAGCTTTCTTT CASSFSAQGMNTEAFF
NA TRBJ2-1 many TRBV19 TGTGCCAGTAGTATTGCCGGGTTCAATGAGCAGTTCTTC CASSIAGFNEQFF
NA TRBJ2-5 many TRBV7-2 TGTGCCAGCAGCTTAGGAGCAGGGAAGGGAGAGACCCAGTACTTC CASSLGAGKGETQYF
NA TRBJ2-1 many TRBV7-3 TGTGCCAGCAGCTTTAATATCGGGGTCAAGCAGTTCTTC CASSFNIGVKQFF
NA TRBJ2-5 many TRBV2 TGTGCCAGCAGTGATGTACGGGGGCTAGAGACCCAGTACTTC CASSDVRGLETQYF
NA TRBJ2-3 NA TRBV9 TGTGCCAGCAGCTCCCCCGGGGGTGGTAGCGGTCTCAGCACAGATACGCAGTATTTT CASSSPGGGSGLSTDTQYF
TRBD1 TRBJ1-5 NA TRBV18 TGTGCCAGCTCACAACAGGGGGCCAGCAATCAGCCCCAGCATTTT CASSQQGASNQPQHF
NA TRBJ2-5 once TRBV10-3 TGTCCCATCAGCGAGAGTTCAGAGACCCAGTACTTC CPISESSETQYF
NA TRBJ1-1 many TRBV3-1 TGTGCCAGCAGCCCCGTGGGTAACACTGAAGCTTTCTTT CASSPVGNTEAFF
TRBD2 TRBJ2-2 many TRBV20-1 TGCAGTGCTGTATCCCGGACTAGCGGGATGCACACCGGGGAGCTGTTTTTT CSAVSRTSGMHTGELFF
TRBD2 TRBJ2-1 many TRBV7-8 TGTGCCAGCAGCTTAGCGAGTAGCGGGATCTGGAATGAGCAGTTCTTC CASSLASSGIWNEQFF
TRBD2 TRBJ2-1 NA TRBV25-1 TGTGCCAGCCGCGGGGGGAGCGAGGAGCAGTTCTTC CASRGGSEEQFF
TRBD2 TRBJ2-7 many TRBV7-2 TGTGCCAGCAGCTTATTCGCCTCGGGACTAGCGGTTACCTACGAGCAGTACTTC CASSLFASGLAVTYEQYF
NA TRBJ1-2 many TRBV7-9 TGTGCCAGCAGCTTAGGGGGTTTAGGCGGCTACACCTTC CASSLGGLGGYTF
NA TRBJ2-1 few TRBV24-1 TGTGCCACCAGTGACCAACTGGGTTCCAATGAGCAGTTCTTC CATSDQLGSNEQFF
NA TRBJ2-7 few TRBV7-3 TGTGCCAGCAGCGCCAACCCCCGGGGCGAGCAGTACTTC CASSANPRGEQYF
NA TRBJ1-3 many TRBV28 TGTGCCAGCAGTTTACCCGAGGCAGGGCCCACTGGGTCTGGAAACACCATATATTTT CASSLPEAGPTGSGNTIYF
TRBD2 TRBJ2-3 NA TRBV28 TGTGCCAGCAGTTCCCCGACTAGCGGATTTGACACAGATACGCAGTATTTT CASSSPTSGFDTDTQYF
NA TRBJ1-6 many TRBV28 TGTGCCAGCAGTCTCTCAGGACTGAAGGTTCGATCACCCCTCCACTTT CASSLSGLKVRSPLHF
NA TRBJ1-2 many TRBV28 TGTGCCAGCAGCTTACAGAACTATGGCTACACCTTC CASSLQNYGYTF
TRBD1 TRBJ1-1 many TRBV10-3 TGTGCCATCAGTTGGGGACAGGGGTTCAACACTGAAGCTTTCTTT CAISWGQGFNTEAFF